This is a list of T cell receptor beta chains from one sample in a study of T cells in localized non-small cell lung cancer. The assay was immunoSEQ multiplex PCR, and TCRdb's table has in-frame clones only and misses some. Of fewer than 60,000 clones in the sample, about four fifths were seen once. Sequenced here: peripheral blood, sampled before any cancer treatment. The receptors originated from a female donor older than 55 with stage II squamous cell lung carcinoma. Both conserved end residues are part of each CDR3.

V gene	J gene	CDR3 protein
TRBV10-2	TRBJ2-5	CASSKAGGPWETQYF
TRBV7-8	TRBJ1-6	CASSLARTGDSPLHF
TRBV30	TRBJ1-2	CAWSVGRTGDPGYTF
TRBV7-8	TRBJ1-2	CASSLFGTGRIGDGYTF
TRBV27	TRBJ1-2	CASSLKAHSDYGYTF
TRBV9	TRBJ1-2	CASSPGNRGNYGYTF
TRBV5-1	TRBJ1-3	CASSSTGAHSGNTIYF
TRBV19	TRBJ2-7	CASSPGRAGSSYEQYF
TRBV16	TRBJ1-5	CASSQWGQGSQPQHF
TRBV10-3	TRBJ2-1	CAISEPPRRGEQFF
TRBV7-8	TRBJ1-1	CASSSSGREAFF
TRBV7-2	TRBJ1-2	CASSPGQYGYTF
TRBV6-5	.	CASSYGPSGSYEQYF
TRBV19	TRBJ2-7	CASQDRGHEQYF
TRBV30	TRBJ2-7	CAWSGGPKSSYEQYF
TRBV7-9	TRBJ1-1	CASATEQMNTEAFF
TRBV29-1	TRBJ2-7	CSVQPGGRDEQYF
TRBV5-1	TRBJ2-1	CASSPGGGVGFF
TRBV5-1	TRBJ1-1	CASTLTGVGRRDTEAFF
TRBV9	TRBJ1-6	CASSVDLNSPLHF
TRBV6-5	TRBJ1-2	CASSHGGAGGYTF
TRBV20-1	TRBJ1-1	CSARLNTEAFF
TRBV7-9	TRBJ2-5	CASGLYRAETQYF
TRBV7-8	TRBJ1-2	CASIKDRGSVGYTF
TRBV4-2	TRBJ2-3	CASSQPAGDTQYF
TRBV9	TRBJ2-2	CASSPVGGSGVAGELFF
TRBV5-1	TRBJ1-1	CASSLVGWDTEAFF
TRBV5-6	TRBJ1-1	CASSLDRGVTEAFF
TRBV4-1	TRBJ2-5	CASSQSAGGHETQYF
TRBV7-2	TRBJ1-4	CASSLGPREKLFF
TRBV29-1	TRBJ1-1	CSVERTLLNTEAFF
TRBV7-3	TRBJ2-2	CASSSSGGNTGELFF
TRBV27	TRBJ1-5	CASSPRQGMNQPQHF
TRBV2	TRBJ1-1	CASSEALQAVEAFF
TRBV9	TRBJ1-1	CASSRQTGMNTEAFF
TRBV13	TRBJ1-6	CASSLGQVNSPLHF
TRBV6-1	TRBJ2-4	CASSVEGQGRRYGNIQYF
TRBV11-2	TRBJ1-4	CASSLGQGAEEKLFF
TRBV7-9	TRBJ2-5	CASSPGAGIGSGQYF
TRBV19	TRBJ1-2	CASSIRGGPNYGYTF
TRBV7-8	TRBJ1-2	CASSRRDRGPLDYGYTF
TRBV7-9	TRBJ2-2	CASSRQGNTGELFF
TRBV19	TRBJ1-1	CASSIQSPPEAFF
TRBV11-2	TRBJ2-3	CASSQLAGGTDTQYF
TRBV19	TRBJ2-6	CASSIDRAGVRSGANVLTF
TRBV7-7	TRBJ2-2	CASSFLGTGELFF
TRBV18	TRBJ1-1	CASSPPGGSGIEAFF
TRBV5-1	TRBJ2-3	CASSPFQGARTDTQYF
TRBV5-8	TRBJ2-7	CASSFGSLEFYF
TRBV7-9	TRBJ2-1	CASTPGDRGPLDEQFF
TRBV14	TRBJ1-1	CASSQDPLRVGAFF